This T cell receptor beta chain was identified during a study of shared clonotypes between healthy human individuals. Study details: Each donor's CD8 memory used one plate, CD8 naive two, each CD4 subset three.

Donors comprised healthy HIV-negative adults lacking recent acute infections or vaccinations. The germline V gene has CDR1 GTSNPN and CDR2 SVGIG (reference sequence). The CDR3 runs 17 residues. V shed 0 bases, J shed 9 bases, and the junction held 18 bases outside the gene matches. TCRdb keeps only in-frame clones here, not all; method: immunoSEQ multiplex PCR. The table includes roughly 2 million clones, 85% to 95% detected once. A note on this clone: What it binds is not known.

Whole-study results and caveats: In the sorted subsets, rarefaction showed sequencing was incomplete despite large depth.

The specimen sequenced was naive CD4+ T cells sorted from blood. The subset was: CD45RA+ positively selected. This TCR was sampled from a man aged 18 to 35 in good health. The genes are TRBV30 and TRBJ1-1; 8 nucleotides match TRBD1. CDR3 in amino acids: CAWSVHPLNRGRPKAFF. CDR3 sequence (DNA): TGTGCCTGGAGTGTCCACCCTCTAAACAGGGGGAGGCCAAAAGCTTTCTTT. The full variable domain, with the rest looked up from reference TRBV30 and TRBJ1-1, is SQTIHQWPATLVQPVGSPLSLECTVEGTSNPNLYWYRQAAGRGLQLLFYSVGIGQISSEVPQNLSASRPQDRQFILSSKKLLLSDSGFYLCAWSVHPLNRGRPKAFFGQGTRLTVV.